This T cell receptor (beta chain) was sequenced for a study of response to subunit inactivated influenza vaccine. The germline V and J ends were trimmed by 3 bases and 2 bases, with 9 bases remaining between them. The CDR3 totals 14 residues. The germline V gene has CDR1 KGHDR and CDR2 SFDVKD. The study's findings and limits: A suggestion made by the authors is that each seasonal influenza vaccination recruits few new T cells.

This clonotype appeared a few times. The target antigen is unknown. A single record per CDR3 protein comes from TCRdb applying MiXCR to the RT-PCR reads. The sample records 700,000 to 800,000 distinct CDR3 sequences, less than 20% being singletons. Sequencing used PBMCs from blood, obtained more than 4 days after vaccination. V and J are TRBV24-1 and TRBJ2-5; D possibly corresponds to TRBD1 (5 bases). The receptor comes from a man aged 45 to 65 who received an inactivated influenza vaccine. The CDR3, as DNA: TGTGCCACCAGTGATCCCGGACATCAAGAGACCCAGTACTTC. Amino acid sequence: CATSDPGHQETQYF.